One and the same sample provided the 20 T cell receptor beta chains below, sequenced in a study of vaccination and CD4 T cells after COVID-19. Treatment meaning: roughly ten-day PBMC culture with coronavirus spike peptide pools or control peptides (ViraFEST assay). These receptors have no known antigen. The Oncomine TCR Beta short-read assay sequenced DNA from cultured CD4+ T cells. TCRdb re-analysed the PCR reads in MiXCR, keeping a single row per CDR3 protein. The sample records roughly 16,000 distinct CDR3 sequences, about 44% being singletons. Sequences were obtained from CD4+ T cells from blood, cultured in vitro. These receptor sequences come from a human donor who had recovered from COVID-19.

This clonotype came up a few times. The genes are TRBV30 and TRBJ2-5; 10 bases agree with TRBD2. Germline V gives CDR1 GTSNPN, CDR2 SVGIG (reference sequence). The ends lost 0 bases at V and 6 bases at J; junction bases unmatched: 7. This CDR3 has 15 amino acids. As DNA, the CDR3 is TGTGCCTGGAGTGTCACAGCGGGAGGGGTACAGACCCAGTACTTC. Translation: CAWSVTAGGVQTQYF.

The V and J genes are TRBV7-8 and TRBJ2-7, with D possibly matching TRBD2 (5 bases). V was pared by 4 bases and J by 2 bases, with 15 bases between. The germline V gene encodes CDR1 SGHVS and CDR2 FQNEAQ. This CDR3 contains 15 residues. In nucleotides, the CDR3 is TGTGCCAGCAGCTCTGCGGGTGATAGCGCCTACGAGCAGTACTTC. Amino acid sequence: CASSSAGDSAYEQYF.

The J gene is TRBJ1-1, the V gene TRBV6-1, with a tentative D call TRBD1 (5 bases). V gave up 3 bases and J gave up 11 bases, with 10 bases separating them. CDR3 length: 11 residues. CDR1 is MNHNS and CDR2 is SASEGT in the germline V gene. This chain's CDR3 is CASSDGGDAFF. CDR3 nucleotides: TGTGCCAGCAGTGACGGGGGGGACGCTTTCTTT.

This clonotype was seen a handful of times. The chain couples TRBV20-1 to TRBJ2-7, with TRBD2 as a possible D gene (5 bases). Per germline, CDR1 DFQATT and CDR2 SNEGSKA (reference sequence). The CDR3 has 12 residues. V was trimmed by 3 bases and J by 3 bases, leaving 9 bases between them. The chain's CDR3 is CSASGVSYEQYF. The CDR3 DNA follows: TGCAGTGCTAGCGGGGTAAGCTACGAGCAGTACTTC.

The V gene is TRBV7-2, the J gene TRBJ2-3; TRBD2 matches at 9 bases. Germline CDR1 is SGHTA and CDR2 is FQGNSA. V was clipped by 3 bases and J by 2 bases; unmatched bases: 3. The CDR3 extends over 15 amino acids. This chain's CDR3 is CASSFLAGSTDTQYF. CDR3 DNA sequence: TGTGCCAGCAGCTTTCTAGCGGGATCCACAGATACGCAGTATTTT. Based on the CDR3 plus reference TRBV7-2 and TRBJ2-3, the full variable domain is GAGVSQSPSNKVTEKGKDVELRCDPISGHTALYWYRQSLGQGLEFLIYFQGNSAPDKSGLPSDRFSAERTGGSVSTLTIQRTQQEDSAVYLCASSFLAGSTDTQYFGPGTRLTVL.

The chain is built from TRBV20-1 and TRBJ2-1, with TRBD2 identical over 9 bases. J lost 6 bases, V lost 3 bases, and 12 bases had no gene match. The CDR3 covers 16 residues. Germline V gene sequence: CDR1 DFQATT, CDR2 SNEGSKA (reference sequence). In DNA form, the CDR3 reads TGCAGTGCTAGTTTTGCGGGAGGGCCTGTATCCAATGAGCAGTTCTTC. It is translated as CSASFAGGPVSNEQFF.

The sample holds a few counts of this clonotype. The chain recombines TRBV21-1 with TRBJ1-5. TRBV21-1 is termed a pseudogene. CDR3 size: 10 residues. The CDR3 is CASSKGPQHF. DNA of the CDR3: TGTGCCAGCAGCAAAGGCCCCCAGCATTTT.

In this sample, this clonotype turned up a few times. CDR3: CASSGQPWTGRSYGYTF. As DNA, the CDR3 is TGCGCCAGCAGCGGCCAGCCCTGGACAGGCCGTTCTTATGGCTACACCTTC. This chain uses TRBV5-1 with TRBJ1-2, with TRBD1 matching 7 bases. The CDR3 is made up of 17 amino acids. Germline loops: CDR1 SGHRS, CDR2 YFSETQ. Unmatched junction bases numbered 17, after V lost 4 bases and J lost 5 bases.

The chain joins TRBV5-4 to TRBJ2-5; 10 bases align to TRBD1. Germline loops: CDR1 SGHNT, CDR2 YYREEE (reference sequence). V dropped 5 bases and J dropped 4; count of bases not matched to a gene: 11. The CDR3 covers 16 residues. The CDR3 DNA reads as TGTGCCAGCAGGGGGGGACAGGGGATAGTGGGAGAGACCCAGTACTTC. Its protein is CASRGGQGIVGETQYF.

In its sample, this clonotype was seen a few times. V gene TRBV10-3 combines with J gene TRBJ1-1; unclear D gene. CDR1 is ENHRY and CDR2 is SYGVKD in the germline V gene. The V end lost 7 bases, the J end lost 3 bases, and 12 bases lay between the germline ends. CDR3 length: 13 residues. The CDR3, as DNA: TGTGCCATCACTATGGACTCGGACACTGAAGCTTTCTTT. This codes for CAITMDSDTEAFF.

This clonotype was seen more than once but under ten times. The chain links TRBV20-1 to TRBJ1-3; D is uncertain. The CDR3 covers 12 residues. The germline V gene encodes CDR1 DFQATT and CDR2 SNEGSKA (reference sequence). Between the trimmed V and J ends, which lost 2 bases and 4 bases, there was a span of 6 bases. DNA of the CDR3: TGCAGTGCTAGAATGGAAGGAAACACCATATATTTT. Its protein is CSARMEGNTIYF.

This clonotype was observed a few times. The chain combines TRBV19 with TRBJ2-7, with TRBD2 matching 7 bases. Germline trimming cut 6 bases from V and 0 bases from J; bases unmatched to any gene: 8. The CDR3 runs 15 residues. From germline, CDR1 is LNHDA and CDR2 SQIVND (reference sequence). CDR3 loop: CASRRAGSSSYEQYF. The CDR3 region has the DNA TGTGCCAGTAGAAGAGCGGGGTCGAGCTCCTACGAGCAGTACTTC.

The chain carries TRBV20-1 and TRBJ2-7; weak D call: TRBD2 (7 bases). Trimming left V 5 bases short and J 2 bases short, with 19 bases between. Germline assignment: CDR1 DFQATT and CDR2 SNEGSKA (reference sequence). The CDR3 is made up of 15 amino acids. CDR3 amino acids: CSAGTWASGAYEQYF. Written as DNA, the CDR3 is TGCAGTGCTGGGACATGGGCTAGCGGAGCCTACGAGCAGTACTTC.

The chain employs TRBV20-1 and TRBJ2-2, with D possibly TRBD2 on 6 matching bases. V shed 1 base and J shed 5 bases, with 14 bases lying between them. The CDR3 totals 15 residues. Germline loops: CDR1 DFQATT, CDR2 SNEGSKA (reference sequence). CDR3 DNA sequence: TGCAGTGCTAGAGTTGTCGGGAGAGGGACCGGGGAGCTGTTTTTT. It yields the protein CSARVVGRGTGELFF.

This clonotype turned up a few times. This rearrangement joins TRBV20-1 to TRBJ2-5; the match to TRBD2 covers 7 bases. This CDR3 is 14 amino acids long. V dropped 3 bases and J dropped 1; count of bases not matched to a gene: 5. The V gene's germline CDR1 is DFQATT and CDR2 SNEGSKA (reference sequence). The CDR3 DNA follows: TGCAGTGCTAGTCGGGAGGCTCGCCAAGAGACCCAGTACTTC. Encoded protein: CSASREARQETQYF.

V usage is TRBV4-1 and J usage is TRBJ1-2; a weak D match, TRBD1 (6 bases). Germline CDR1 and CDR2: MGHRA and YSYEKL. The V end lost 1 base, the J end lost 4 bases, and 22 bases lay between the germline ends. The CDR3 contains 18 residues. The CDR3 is CASSQVSAGVMISYGYTF. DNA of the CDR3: TGCGCCAGCAGCCAAGTTTCGGCAGGGGTGATGATAAGCTATGGCTACACCTTC.

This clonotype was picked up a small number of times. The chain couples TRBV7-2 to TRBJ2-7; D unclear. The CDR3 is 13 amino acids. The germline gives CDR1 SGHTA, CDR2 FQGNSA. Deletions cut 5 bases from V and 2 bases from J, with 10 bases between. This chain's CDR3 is CASSPRSTYEQYF. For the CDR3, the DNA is TGTGCCAGCAGCCCCCGCAGTACCTACGAGCAGTACTTC.

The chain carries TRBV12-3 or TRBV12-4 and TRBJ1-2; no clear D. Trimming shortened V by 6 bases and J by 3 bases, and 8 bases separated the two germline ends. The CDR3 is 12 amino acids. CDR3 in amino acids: CASSRDYYGYTF. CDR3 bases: TGTGCCAGCAGCCGTGACTACTATGGCTACACCTTC.

The CDR3 bases are TGTGCCAGCAGTTTATTGGGCGGGAGGGCCCGGACCGGGGAGCTGTTTTTT. Encoded protein: CASSLLGGRARTGELFF. J is TRBJ2-2 and V is TRBV28; TRBD2 matches 9 bases. The germline CDR1 and CDR2 sequences are MDHEN and SYDVKM. Trimming cost V 1 base and J 5 bases; bases outside gene matches: 8. This CDR3 comprises 17 residues.

The CDR3 DNA reads TGTGCCAGCAGCCCCCGTCGTGGACTAGCGGGAGGGTGGGATGAGCAGTTCTTC. Its translation is CASSPRRGLAGGWDEQFF. The chain joins TRBV27 to TRBJ2-1; 15 nucleotides line up with TRBD2. V dropped 6 bases and J dropped 8; count of bases not matched to a gene: 14. The CDR3 sequence is 18 residues long. Germline V gene data show CDR1 as MNHEY and CDR2 as SMNVEV (reference sequence).